The 18 T cell receptor beta chains below were found in one sample sequenced in a study of blood T cells in healthy people across ages. Next came a second PCR, run for roughly 6 to 11 cycles, which used a sample-barcoded 5' primer along with a J-beta primer mix. Via MiXCR, TCRdb re-called the 5' RACE reads, giving one row per CDR3 protein. The sample includes some 940,000 distinct CDR3 sequences, almost 30% seen only once; the top ten take 10%. This same sample was also taken into another study, of T cells of mothers and their children.

The material sequenced was blood. These receptors were taken from a woman aged 40 to 50 in good health.

This clonotype was seen many times. The V gene is TRBV12-3 or TRBV12-4, the J gene TRBJ2-1; 11 bases map to TRBD2. V shed 7 bases and J 4 bases; nucleotides not matched to a gene: 3. CDR3 length equals 14 residues. In DNA, the CDR3 is TGTGCCAGCATGGTAGCGGGGGGGTACAATGAGCAGTTCTTC. Amino acid sequence: CASMVAGGYNEQFF.

The chain combines TRBV5-4 with TRBJ1-1; D ambiguous. This CDR3 has 14 amino acids. Looked up from germline, CDR1 is SGHNT and CDR2 is YYREEE (reference sequence). Trimming left V 4 bases short and J 5 bases short, with 15 bases between. CDR3 DNA sequence: TGTGCCAGCAGCGTGCGGTGGAGTGGGACTGAAGCTTTCTTT. Its translation: CASSVRWSGTEAFF.

This chain connects TRBV7-3 to TRBJ2-1; 10 bases align to TRBD2. Germline V gives CDR1 SGHTA, CDR2 FQGTGA. The CDR3 totals 15 residues. Unmatched junction bases numbered 5, after V lost 8 bases and J lost 1 base. For the CDR3, the DNA is TGTGCCAGCTCTAGCGGGGGAAGGTCCTACAATGAGCAGTTCTTC. Residues: CASSSGGRSYNEQFF.

V is TRBV20-1 and J is TRBJ2-7, with 8 bases identical to TRBD2. J was trimmed by 5 bases and V by 0 bases; bases with no gene match: 9. CDR1 and CDR2 from the germline V gene are DFQATT and SNEGSKA (reference sequence). The CDR3 totals 15 residues. CDR3 nucleotides: TGCAGTGCTAGAGATACACTAGCGGTGGGGGACGAGCAGTACTTC. Translation: CSARDTLAVGDEQYF.

Regarding this clonotype: A single base separates this from a much larger clone, so it may be a read error. This chain links TRBV27 with TRBJ1-2; tentative D call: TRBD1 (5 bases). Trimming cost V 6 bases and J 5 bases, with 13 bases left between them. Germline values: CDR1 MNHEY, CDR2 SMNVEV (reference sequence). The CDR3 totals 13 residues. This CDR3 reads CASRFAGPYGYTF. Written as DNA, the CDR3 is TGTGCCAGCAGGTTCGCGGGACCATATGGCTACACCTTC.

The chain couples TRBV7-3 to TRBJ2-1, with a weak D call TRBD2 (6 bases). The CDR3 consists of 16 residues. V gave up 2 bases and J gave up 6 bases, with 17 bases separating them. CDR1 is SGHTA, CDR2 FQGTGA, per germline. CDR3 region: CASSLRAGTSINEQFF. In nucleotides, the CDR3 is TGTGCCAGCAGCTTACGGGCCGGGACTTCCATCAATGAGCAGTTCTTC.

In its sample, this clonotype was seen many times. The chain employs TRBV12-3 or TRBV12-4 and TRBJ2-7; weak D call: TRBD1 (6 bases). This CDR3 has 15 amino acids. The V gene lost 4 bases and the J gene lost 0 bases, with 13 bases spanning the gap. CDR3 in amino acids: CASSSRGTHSYEQYF. The DNA for the CDR3 is TGTGCCAGCAGTTCCAGGGGAACCCACTCCTACGAGCAGTACTTC.

A few counts support this clonotype. V and J are TRBV5-1 and TRBJ1-2; TRBD1 agrees at 8 bases. The CDR3 runs to 15 residues. Germline lookup yields CDR1 SGHRS and CDR2 YFSETQ. V gave up 4 bases and J gave up 4 bases; unmatched junction bases: 9. The CDR3 loop is CASSPDRGEAYGYTF. The CDR3 coding sequence is TGCGCCAGCAGCCCTGACAGGGGTGAAGCCTATGGCTACACCTTC.

This clonotype was observed once. This sequence may be a read error, since a much larger clone differs from it by one base. V gene TRBV28 combines with J gene TRBJ1-2; no clear D. This CDR3 has 14 residues. The germline V gene encodes CDR1 MDHEN and CDR2 SYDVKM. The CDR3 nucleotides are TGTGCCATCAGTTTATTTCTGGGAAACTATGGCTACACCTTC. The encoded protein is CAISLFLGNYGYTF.

This clonotype was detected many times. This rearrangement joins TRBV4-1 to TRBJ2-1; 8 bases agree with TRBD2. This CDR3 contains 16 residues. Germline CDR1 and CDR2: MGHRA and YSYEKL. The ends lost 0 bases at V and 9 bases at J; junction bases unmatched: 10. As DNA, the CDR3 is TGCGCCAGCAGCCAAGATAAGGCGGGGGGCTTTGTTGAGCAGTTCTTC. Residues: CASSQDKAGGFVEQFF.

This clonotype was picked up many times. The chain couples TRBV7-2 to TRBJ2-5, with 9 bases that match TRBD2. J gave up 5 bases and V 1 base, and 5 bases lay outside the gene matches. Germline CDR1 is SGHTA and CDR2 is FQGNSA. There are 15 residues in the CDR3. Here the CDR3 reads CASSLGSSGDETQYF. The CDR3 bases are TGTGCCAGCAGCTTAGGGTCTAGCGGGGACGAGACCCAGTACTTC.

This sequence joins TRBV7-8 and TRBJ1-1; 7 bases match TRBD1. Germline CDR1 is SGHVS and CDR2 is FQNEAQ. The V segment lost 5 bases and the J segment 2 bases; nucleotides outside the gene matches: 8. This CDR3 has 15 residues. CDR3 region: CASSPGDRPNTEAFF. The CDR3 DNA is TGTGCCAGCAGCCCTGGGGACAGACCAAACACTGAAGCTTTCTTT.

The chain employs TRBV20-1 and TRBJ1-6, with TRBD1 identical over 10 bases. The CDR3 loop spans 13 amino acids. CDR1 DFQATT and CDR2 SNEGSKA come from the germline V gene (reference sequence). After removal of 6 bases from V and 6 bases from J, the junction contained 2 bases not matched to a gene. This CDR3 is CSAWDRGNSPLHF. In DNA form, the CDR3 reads TGCAGTGCCTGGGACAGGGGTAATTCACCCCTCCACTTT.

The CDR3 DNA reads TGTGCCAGCAGCTTAGGGACCGGGGAGAGACGACAGCCCCAGCATTTT. Protein product: CASSLGTGERRQPQHF. The rearrangement uses TRBV7-9 and TRBJ1-5; D not certain. The V gene's germline CDR1 is SEHNR and CDR2 FQNEAQ (reference sequence). CDR3 size: 16 residues. The ends were cut back, 1 base at V and 7 bases at J, with 17 bases in the middle.

This chain uses TRBV20-1 with TRBJ2-3; no definite D call. The ends were cut back, 3 bases at V and 6 bases at J, with 13 bases in the middle. Germline CDR1 DFQATT, CDR2 SNEGSKA (reference sequence). The CDR3 has 13 residues. In DNA, the CDR3 is TGCAGTGCTAGTTTTAGTTCTCGGGATACGCAGTATTTT. Protein sequence: CSASFSSRDTQYF.

This clonotype was observed at least ten times. This chain uses TRBV5-1 with TRBJ2-1; 13 bases are a match to TRBD2. This CDR3 contains 17 residues. V shed 3 bases, J shed 4 bases, and the junction held 7 bases outside the gene matches. Germline CDR1 and CDR2: SGHRS and YFSETQ. CDR3 amino acids: CASSSLLAGGQYNEQFF. CDR3 DNA: TGCGCCAGCAGCTCGTTACTAGCGGGGGGGCAGTACAATGAGCAGTTCTTC. The full variable domain, its missing parts supplied by reference TRBV5-1 and TRBJ2-1, is KAGVTQTPRYLIKTRGQQVTLSCSPISGHRSVSWYQQTPGQGLQFLFEYFSETQRNKGNFPGRFSGRQFSNSRSEMNVSTLELGDSALYLCASSSLLAGGQYNEQFFGPGTRLTVL.

This clonotype has just a few counts. This rearrangement joins TRBV29-1 to TRBJ1-1; D may be TRBD1 (6 bases). The CDR3 is 13 amino acids. Per germline, CDR1 SQVTM and CDR2 ANQGSEA. V lost 7 bases, J lost 4 bases, and 16 bases lay in between. CDR3 sequence (DNA): TGCAGCGGAGAAGGAGGGGGGGGCACTGAAGCTTTCTTT. It is translated as CSGEGGGGTEAFF.

This clonotype has a handful of counts. J is TRBJ1-2 and V is TRBV7-9; possibly TRBD1 for D (6 bases). Germline V lookup: CDR1 SEHNR, CDR2 FQNEAQ (reference sequence). This CDR3 comprises 18 residues. Trimming took 4 bases from V and 8 from J, leaving 29 bases between them. The CDR3 coding sequence is TGTGCCAGCAGCTCCGCGAGGGGGGACCCAGGAATCGCACGGGGCTACACCTTC. Protein sequence: CASSSARGDPGIARGYTF.